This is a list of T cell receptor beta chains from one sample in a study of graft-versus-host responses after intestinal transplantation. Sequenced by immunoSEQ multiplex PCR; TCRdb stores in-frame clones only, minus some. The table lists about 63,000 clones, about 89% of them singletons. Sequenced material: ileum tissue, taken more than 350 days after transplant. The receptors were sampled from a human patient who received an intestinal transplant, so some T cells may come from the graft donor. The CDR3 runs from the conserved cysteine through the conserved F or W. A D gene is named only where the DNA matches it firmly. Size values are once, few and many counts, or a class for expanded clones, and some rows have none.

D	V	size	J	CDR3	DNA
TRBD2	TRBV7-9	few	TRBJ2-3	CASSPGLAGEYF	TGTGCCAGCAGCCCGGGACTAGCGGGGGAGTATTTT
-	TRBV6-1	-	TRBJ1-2	CASQRPRGSYTF	TGTGCCAGTCAAAGGCCCAGGGGAAGCTACACCTTC
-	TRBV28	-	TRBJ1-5	CASSLGNQPQHF	TGTGCCAGCAGTTTAGGGAATCAGCCCCAGCATTTT
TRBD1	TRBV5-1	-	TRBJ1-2	CASSSTGDGYTF	TGCGCCAGCAGCTCAACAGGGGATGGCTACACCTTC
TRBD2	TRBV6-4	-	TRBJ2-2	CASSGGNLGELFF	TGTGCCAGCAGCGGGGGGAATCTCGGGGAGCTGTTTTTT
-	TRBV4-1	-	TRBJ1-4	CASSQEGGTNEKLFF	TGCGCCAGCAGCCAAGAGGGGGGGACTAATGAAAAACTGTTTTTT
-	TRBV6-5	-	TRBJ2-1	CASSLVGGEQFF	TGTGCCAGCAGTTTAGTAGGCGGTGAGCAGTTCTTC
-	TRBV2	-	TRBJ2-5	CASSAGVPWVETQYF	TGTGCCAGCAGTGCAGGGGTTCCATGGGTGGAGACCCAGTACTTC
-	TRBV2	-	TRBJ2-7	CASSIDRQQYF	TGTGCCAGCAGTATCGACAGACAGCAGTACTTC
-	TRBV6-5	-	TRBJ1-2	CASSYSTGGAGSYTF	TGTGCCAGCAGTTACTCGACCGGGGGCGCGGGCAGCTACACCTTC
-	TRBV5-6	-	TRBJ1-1	CASSLSGGRGNTEAFF	TGTGCCAGCAGCTTAAGTGGGGGAAGGGGGAACACTGAAGCTTTCTTT
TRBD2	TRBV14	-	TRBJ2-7	CASSRTSYYEQYF	TGTGCCAGCAGCCGGACTAGTTATTACGAGCAGTACTTC
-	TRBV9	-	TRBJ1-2	CASSVGFSTGSDGYTF	TGTGCCAGCAGCGTAGGGTTCAGCACGGGGAGTGATGGCTACACCTTC
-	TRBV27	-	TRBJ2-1	CASSLFQSYNEQFF	TGTGCCAGCAGTTTATTTCAATCCTACAATGAGCAGTTCTTC
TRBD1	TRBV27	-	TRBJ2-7	CASSLVGQGGEQYF	TGTGCCAGCAGTTTAGTGGGACAGGGAGGAGAGCAGTACTTC
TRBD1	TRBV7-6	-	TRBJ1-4	CASSPTGALRVEKLFF	TGTGCCAGCAGTCCCACAGGGGCCCTACGAGTTGAAAAACTGTTTTTT
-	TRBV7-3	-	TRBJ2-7	CASSFYKNYEQYF	TGTGCCAGCAGCTTTTACAAGAACTACGAGCAGTACTTC
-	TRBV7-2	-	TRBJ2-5	CASSLEEGRWETQYF	TGTGCCAGCAGCTTAGAGGAGGGTAGATGGGAGACCCAGTACTTC
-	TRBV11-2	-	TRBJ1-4	CASSFGATNEKLFF	TGTGCCAGCAGTTTCGGGGCGACTAATGAAAAACTGTTTTTT
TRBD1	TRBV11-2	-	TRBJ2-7	CASSSWTGETYEQYF	TGTGCCAGCAGCTCGTGGACAGGGGAAACCTACGAGCAGTACTTC
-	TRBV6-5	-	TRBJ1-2	CASSYLTVNYGYTF	TGTGCCAGCAGTTACCTCACAGTTAACTATGGCTACACCTTC
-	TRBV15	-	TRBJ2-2	CATWSGGELFF	TGTGCCACCTGGTCCGGCGGGGAGCTGTTTTTT
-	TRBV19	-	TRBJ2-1	CASSIAEEQFF	TGTGCCAGTAGTATAGCTGAGGAGCAGTTCTTC
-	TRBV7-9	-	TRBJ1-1	CASSLPLVRNTEAFF	TGTGCCAGCAGCTTACCGTTGGTGAGGAACACTGAAGCTTTCTTT
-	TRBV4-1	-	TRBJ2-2	CASRGGNTGELFF	TGCGCCAGCAGGGGGGGTAACACCGGGGAGCTGTTTTTT
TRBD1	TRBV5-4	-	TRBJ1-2	CASSLGQGNGYTF	TGTGCCAGCAGCTTGGGACAGGGAAATGGCTACACCTTC